The rows below give T cell receptor beta chains drawn from one sample of a study of cytomegalovirus exposure and HLA in healthy donors. Produced via immunoSEQ multiplex PCR; TCRdb's table is partial and in-frame only. The table for this sample gives about 49,000 clones. What was sequenced was PBMCs. These receptors were taken from a man aged 18 to 30 in good health and CMV-seropositive. Both conserved end residues are part of each CDR3. A D gene is named only where the DNA matches it firmly.

v_gene,j_gene,d_gene,CDR3aa,CDR3nt
TRBV10-2,TRBJ2-1,TRBD1,CASSPGTGSNEQFF,TGCGCCAGCAGTCCCGGGACAGGGTCCAATGAGCAGTTCTTC
TRBV13,TRBJ1-2,.,CASSIDSGGGYTF,TGTGCCAGCAGCATTGACTCCGGAGGTGGCTACACCTTC
TRBV5-1,TRBJ2-3,TRBD1,CARRQGESTDTQYF,TGCGCCAGGCGACAGGGGGAAAGCACAGATACGCAGTATTTT
TRBV30,TRBJ2-7,TRBD1,CACYRGLTYEQYF,TGTGCCTGCTACAGGGGCCTGACCTACGAGCAGTACTTC
TRBV28,TRBJ1-1,.,CASIYRETEAFF,TGTGCCAGCATTTACAGGGAGACTGAAGCTTTCTTT
TRBV7-9,TRBJ2-7,.,CASSFNREGEQYF,TGTGCCAGCAGCTTTAACAGGGAGGGGGAGCAGTACTTC
TRBV6-4,TRBJ2-4,.,CASSAGAKNIQYF,TGTGCCAGCAGTGCAGGGGCCAAAAACATTCAGTACTTC
TRBV28,TRBJ2-2,.,CASSTEQGGPGELFF,TGTGCCAGCAGTACGGAACAGGGGGGGCCCGGGGAGCTGTTTTTT
TRBV7-7,TRBJ2-2,.,CASSLLISPGELFF,TGTGCTAGCAGCTTACTTATTTCCCCCGGGGAGCTGTTTTTT
TRBV19,TRBJ1-1,.,CASSIGGAVTEAFF,TGTGCCAGTAGTATTGGAGGGGCGGTTACGGAAGCTTTCTTT
TRBV4-1,TRBJ2-7,TRBD1,CASSHFQPGQGAEQYF,TGCGCCAGCAGCCACTTTCAACCGGGACAGGGGGCTGAGCAGTACTTC
TRBV9,TRBJ1-3,.,CASSVTSVAEGNTIYF,TGTGCCAGCAGCGTTACGTCGGTGGCGGAGGGAAACACCATATATTTT
TRBV5-6,TRBJ2-7,.,CARSLGGLASYEQYF,TGTGCCCGCAGCTTGGGGGGGCTCGCCTCCTACGAGCAGTACTTC
TRBV7-8,TRBJ2-7,.,CASSSMREGDEQYF,TGTGCCAGCAGCTCAATGAGGGAGGGGGACGAGCAGTACTTC
TRBV2,TRBJ2-1,TRBD2,CASRRDHGGDNEQFF,TGTGCCAGCAGAAGGGACCACGGGGGGGACAATGAGCAGTTCTTC
TRBV5-1,TRBJ2-5,.,CASTDRGGGETQYF,TGCGCCAGCACGGATCGAGGGGGTGGAGAGACCCAGTACTTC
TRBV20-1,TRBJ2-1,.,CSASDYEQFF,TGCAGTGCTAGCGACTATGAGCAGTTCTTC
TRBV27,TRBJ1-1,TRBD1,CASSQDRNPNTEAFF,TGTGCCAGCAGTCAGGACAGGAACCCGAACACTGAAGCTTTCTTT
TRBV27,TRBJ1-1,.,CASSRQENTEAFF,TGTGCCAGCAGTCGACAGGAGAACACTGAAGCTTTCTTT
TRBV7-9,TRBJ1-2,.,CASSSATDNYGYTF,TGTGCCAGCAGCTCCGCGACAGACAACTATGGCTACACCTTC
TRBV7-8,TRBJ1-3,.,CASGAFVDTIYF,TGTGCCAGCGGGGCGTTCGTCGACACCATATATTTT
TRBV9,TRBJ2-7,.,CASSVGGGGEYEQYF,TGTGCCAGCAGCGTAGGAGGGGGGGGAGAGTACGAGCAGTACTTC
TRBV27,TRBJ2-7,.,CASSFGPGEQYF,TGTGCCAGCAGTTTTGGTCCGGGGGAGCAGTACTTC
TRBV10-2,TRBJ2-7,.,CASSESGRYEQYF,TGCGCCAGCAGTGAGTCGGGCAGGTACGAGCAGTACTTC
TRBV14,TRBJ1-2,.,CASSQASYGYTF,TGTGCCAGCAGCCAGGCTTCCTATGGCTACACCTTC
TRBV9,TRBJ2-7,TRBD2,CASSVGASGAYEQYF,TGTGCCAGCAGCGTAGGTGCTAGCGGCGCCTACGAGCAGTACTTC
TRBV9,TRBJ2-5,.,CASSVGGGGLETQYF,TGTGCCAGCAGCGTAGGAGGGGGGGGGCTCGAGACCCAGTACTTC
TRBV5-1,TRBJ1-4,TRBD1,CASSLTGTGGEKLFF,TGCGCCAGCAGCCTAACCGGGACAGGGGGAGAAAAACTGTTTTTT
TRBV7-2,TRBJ2-3,.,CASSLPGLDTQYF,TGTGCCAGCAGCCTCCCTGGACTAGATACGCAGTATTTT
TRBV4-1,TRBJ2-3,.,CASSQGLLASTDTQYF,TGCGCCAGCAGCCAAGGCCTACTAGCTAGCACAGATACGCAGTATTTT
TRBV4-2,TRBJ2-1,TRBD2,CASSQAPGTSGRSYNEQFF,TGTGCCAGCAGCCAAGCCCCCGGGACTAGCGGAAGATCCTACAATGAGCAGTTCTTC
TRBV19,TRBJ2-7,TRBD2,CASSIEAVAGGISSYEQYF,TGTGCCAGTAGTATAGAGGCGGTAGCGGGAGGTATAAGCTCCTACGAGCAGTACTTC
TRBV10-2,TRBJ2-1,TRBD2,CASTPTSGNNEQFF,TGCGCCAGCACCCCGACTAGCGGGAACAATGAGCAGTTCTTC
TRBV5-1,TRBJ2-7,.,CACSTYRGGDEQYF,TGCGCCTGCAGCACCTACAGGGGGGGGGACGAGCAGTACTTC
TRBV10-3,TRBJ2-7,TRBD2,CAISDGLAGRLDEQYF,TGTGCCATCAGTGACGGACTAGCGGGCCGACTTGACGAGCAGTACTTC
TRBV9,TRBJ2-1,TRBD2,CASSVATLAGGEQFF,TGTGCCAGCAGCGTAGCTACTCTAGCGGGAGGTGAGCAGTTCTTC
TRBV19,TRBJ2-7,TRBD1,CASSIPGTGEAYEQYF,TGTGCCAGTAGTATCCCCGGGACAGGTGAAGCCTACGAGCAGTACTTC
TRBV11-2,TRBJ2-7,TRBD1,CASSLDSGQNYEQYF,TGTGCCAGCAGCTTAGATTCGGGACAGAACTACGAGCAGTACTTC
TRBV28,TRBJ2-7,.,CASSLPRTGRTTYEQYF,TGTGCCAGCAGTCTTCCACGTACAGGGAGAACCACCTACGAGCAGTACTTC
TRBV25-1,TRBJ2-7,.,CASSLAYEQYF,TGTGCCAGCTCTCTAGCTTACGAGCAGTACTTC
TRBV6-1,TRBJ2-7,TRBD2,CASRRLAVHEQYF,TGTGCCAGCAGGAGACTAGCTGTACACGAGCAGTACTTC
TRBV19,TRBJ1-1,.,CASSPTMTFQAFF,TGTGCCAGTAGCCCCACGATGACATTTCAAGCTTTCTTT
TRBV5-1,TRBJ1-1,.,CASGRGDTEAFF,TGCGCCAGCGGCCGGGGGGACACTGAAGCTTTCTTT
TRBV27,TRBJ1-1,TRBD1,CASGQGYMNTEAFF,TGTGCCAGCGGACAGGGGTACATGAACACTGAAGCTTTCTTT
TRBV2,TRBJ2-3,.,CASSARAADTQYF,TGTGCCAGCAGTGCGCGGGCCGCAGATACGCAGTATTTT
TRBV29-1,TRBJ1-5,TRBD1,CSVEEGTGGNQPQHF,TGCAGCGTTGAAGAAGGGACAGGGGGCAATCAGCCCCAGCATTTT
TRBV6-6,TRBJ2-7,.,CASSYSPREYYEQYF,TGTGCCAGCAGTTACTCTCCCCGGGAATACTACGAGCAGTACTTC
TRBV28,TRBJ2-4,TRBD2,CASSPRLAADNIQYF,TGTGCCAGCAGCCCAAGACTAGCGGCTGATAACATTCAGTACTTC
TRBV5-1,TRBJ1-1,.,CASSLAGSGSVLGTEAFF,TGCGCCAGCAGCTTGGCCGGGAGCGGTTCCGTTTTAGGCACTGAAGCTTTCTTT
TRBV7-8,TRBJ1-4,.,CAGGVGRASEKLFF,TGTGCCGGCGGGGTGGGCAGGGCGAGTGAAAAACTGTTTTTT
TRBV7-2,TRBJ2-5,TRBD2,CASSLRAASGRGETQYF,TGTGCCAGCAGCTTAAGAGCTGCTAGCGGGAGGGGAGAGACCCAGTACTTC
TRBV9,TRBJ1-5,.,CASSVGENYQPQHF,TGTGCCAGCAGCGTAGGGGAGAATTATCAGCCCCAGCATTTT
TRBV2,TRBJ2-7,TRBD1,CASSEVGQGREQYF,TGTGCCAGCAGTGAAGTGGGACAGGGGAGGGAGCAGTACTTC
TRBV5-5,TRBJ2-3,TRBD2,CAGSLKSTSGRSDTQYF,TGTGCCGGCAGCTTGAAGAGTACTAGCGGGAGATCTGATACGCAGTATTTT
TRBV5-1,TRBJ2-7,TRBD2,CASSPGLAGGTYEQYF,TGCGCCAGCAGCCCTGGACTAGCGGGAGGAACCTACGAGCAGTACTTC
TRBV11-3,TRBJ2-5,.,CASSLGFEGHSTETQYF,TGTGCCAGCAGCTTAGGGTTCGAGGGCCACTCTACTGAGACCCAGTACTTC
TRBV19,TRBJ2-7,TRBD2,CASSMSLADYEQYF,TGTGCCAGTAGTATGAGTCTAGCGGACTACGAGCAGTACTTC
TRBV27,TRBJ2-3,TRBD1,CASSFDRGTDTQYF,TGTGCCAGCAGTTTCGACAGGGGCACAGATACGCAGTATTTT
TRBV10-3,TRBJ2-1,TRBD2,CASSRLAGVGNEQFF,TGTGCCAGCAGCCGACTAGCGGGAGTTGGTAATGAGCAGTTCTTC